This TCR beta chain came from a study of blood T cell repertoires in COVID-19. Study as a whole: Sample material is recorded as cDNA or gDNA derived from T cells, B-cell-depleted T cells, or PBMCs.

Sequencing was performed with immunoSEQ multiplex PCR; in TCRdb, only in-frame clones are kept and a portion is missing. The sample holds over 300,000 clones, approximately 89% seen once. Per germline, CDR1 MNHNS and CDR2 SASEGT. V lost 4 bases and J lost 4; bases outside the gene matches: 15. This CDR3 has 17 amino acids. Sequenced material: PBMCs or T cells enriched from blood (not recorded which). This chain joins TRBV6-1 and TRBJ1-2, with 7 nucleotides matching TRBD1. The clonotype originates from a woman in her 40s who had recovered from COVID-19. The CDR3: CASSAGDRVASSYGYTF. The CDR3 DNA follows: TGTGCCAGCAGTGCTGGAGACAGGGTTGCGTCAAGCTATGGCTACACCTTC.